This is a list of T cell receptor beta chains from one sample in a study of blood T cell repertoires in COVID-19. Profiled with immunoSEQ multiplex PCR; TCRdb holds only in-frame clones, not every one. Here the sample spans about 180,000 clones, 70% to 90% being singletons. The sample was peripheral blood. The origin of the receptors is a man aged 55 to 70 with acute or convalescent COVID-19. Both conserved end residues are part of each CDR3. D genes are given only for firm matches. Clone size is given for some rows only: seen once, a few or many times, or a class if the clone is expanded.

D	V	J	size	length	DNA	CDR3
TRBD2	TRBV9	TRBJ2-1	NA	15	TGTGCCAGCAGCGGTTCTAGCGGCGCCTACAATGAGCAGTTCTTC	CASSGSSGAYNEQFF
NA	TRBV28	TRBJ2-2	NA	12	TGTGCCAGCAGTCCGGGGACCGGGGAGCTGTTTTTT	CASSPGTGELFF
NA	TRBV5-1	TRBJ2-1	NA	13	TGCGCCAGCAGCTCGGAGGGGTACAATGAGCAGTTCTTC	CASSSEGYNEQFF
NA	TRBV7-8	TRBJ1-2	NA	13	TGTGCCAGCAGCCCCAGGGGTTCCTATGGCTACACCTTC	CASSPRGSYGYTF
NA	TRBV2	TRBJ1-6	NA	15	TGTGCCAGCACTCCTCAGACAGGCTTCAATTCACCCCTCCACTTT	CASTPQTGFNSPLHF
NA	TRBV7-2	TRBJ2-1	NA	15	TGTGCCAGCAGCTTAGCGTGGGGCAGCTACAATGAGCAGTTCTTC	CASSLAWGSYNEQFF
TRBD2	TRBV14	TRBJ2-1	NA	16	TGTGCCAGCAGCCTGTTGGGGGGGAGGGCCGCCAATGAGCAGTTCTTC	CASSLLGGRAANEQFF
TRBD1	TRBV18	TRBJ2-2	once	16	TGTGCCAGCTCATGGACAGGGCCTTCGAACACCGGGGAGCTGTTTTTT	CASSWTGPSNTGELFF
NA	TRBV5-4	TRBJ2-2	once	15	TGTGCCAGCAGCCCAAAGGCGGCGAACACCGGGGAGCTGTTTTTT	CASSPKAANTGELFF
TRBD1	TRBV2	TRBJ1-5	few	14	TGTGCCAGCAGTGGACACAGGGGGAATCAGCCCCAGCATTTT	CASSGHRGNQPQHF